This T cell receptor beta chain was documented in a study of beta chain features in type 1 diabetes (dated by TCRdb to the late 2010s). Context from the whole study: Mean age, gender distribution, total cell number and subset yield were not different between patients and healthy donors. In the study, TCRB repertoires of sorted circulating CD4+ T cell subsets from recently diagnosed type 1 diabetes patients were compared with those of matched healthy donors. Regulatory and stem cell-like memory subsets were obtained from only 8 patients and roughly eight healthy donors, while naive and central memory subsets were obtained from all 30 or so donors. A total of around 100 million sorted cells were examined across all samples, and RNA yield correlated strongly with the number of cells per subset.

CDR1 and CDR2 are read off the germline V gene (reference sequence) as SGHNT and YYREEE. The CDR3 starts with the cysteine, ends with the phenylalanine, and has 15 residues. This entry keeps only the CDR3 DNA: 45 bases, framed from base 1. V and J lose 4 bases and 4 bases, and a span of 16 bases separates them. All of the isolated RNA was reverse transcribed with the High Capacity cDNA Reverse Transcription Kit, so expressed TCRB transcripts were sequenced. Naive, central memory and regulatory T cell samples underwent deep immunoSEQ sequencing, averaging about 3.3 million total reads per sample. Sorted cells were lysed in RLT buffer and RNA was extracted with DNase-treated RNeasy Micro or Mini kits, depending on cell number. Each cell subset was processed on its own to prevent cross-contamination, while patient and healthy donor samples were processed together. The immunoSEQ multiplex PCR was used to amplify TCRB sequences from cDNA, yielding 87-bp fragments that span the CDR3 region. The amplicons were sequenced using the Illumina HiSeq platform. Processing in the source paper ran as follows. Synthetic template baselines were used to correct PCR bias computationally, reads within Hamming distance 2 were collapsed, and singletons that could not be merged were discarded. Reads were aligned to IMGT to assign V, D and J genes, CDR3 length, and insertions or deletions at six rearrangement sites. Within each subset, clonotype counts were normalized to sorted cell number, after which true diversity and Gini coefficients were computed with the tcR R package. Repertoire sharing was quantified using the overlap coefficient calculated on TCRB nucleotide sequences. Sourced from immuneACCESS, this table was stored by TCRdb with only in-frame sequences that have V and J called. A share of the clones is absent; for the studies checked, an unresolved V gene accounts for under half, and the remainder has no known explanation. V and J calls and clone size are as listed in that table; D and trimming were resolved from the DNA. The sample contains roughly 28,000 clones, roughly three fifths of them found a single time. Roughly 1.5% of the sample belongs to the ten largest clones.

A note on this clone: No antigen is known for it. No clone much larger than this one lies a single base away; base qualities are absent.

What the authors observed across the whole study: Because cDNA rather than genomic DNA was sequenced, highly expressing activated cells could have been over-represented, although no difference in activation and CD3 levels was found between groups. Type 1 diabetes patients showed a moderate but significant shortening of TCRB CDR3 length in all four CD4+ subsets. Naive, central memory and regulatory TCRB repertoires appeared to be more similar among patients than among healthy donors. Shorter templates might have been favored by PCR, but patient and control samples were amplified and corrected together, so both groups would have been affected equally by any skew. At VDJ recombination sites, type 1 diabetes patients had fewer insertions and more deleted nucleotides, which implies abnormalities in thymic rearrangement. Because the HLA sub-analyses included only small numbers of individuals, any influence of HLA type on TCRB rearrangement was left unresolved.

Each donor gave one peripheral blood draw, averaging around 120 mL, which was collected into heparinised tubes. Naive, central memory, regulatory and stem cell-like memory CD4+ T cells were sorted on a BD FACSAria II using a panel including CD45RO, CCR7, CD25, CD127, CD95 and CD27. Purity was above 95% for every sorted population. PBMCs were isolated immediately by Lymphoprep density gradient centrifugation and stained directly without culture. To minimize batch effects, samples were stained and sorted in pairs, one healthy donor with one patient per experiment. The specimen sequenced was Tregs from blood. Explained via the paper, the cell subset or site label denotes: regulatory CD4+ T cells. The rearranged chain carries TRBV5-4 and TRBJ2-3, with a weak D call of TRBD1 (6 bases match). The clonotype originates from a woman under 30 with type 1 diabetes. The bases read TGTGCCAGCAGCAAACAGGGCAAGGGGGCAGATACGCAGTATTTT. Translated, this is CASSKQGKGADTQYF.